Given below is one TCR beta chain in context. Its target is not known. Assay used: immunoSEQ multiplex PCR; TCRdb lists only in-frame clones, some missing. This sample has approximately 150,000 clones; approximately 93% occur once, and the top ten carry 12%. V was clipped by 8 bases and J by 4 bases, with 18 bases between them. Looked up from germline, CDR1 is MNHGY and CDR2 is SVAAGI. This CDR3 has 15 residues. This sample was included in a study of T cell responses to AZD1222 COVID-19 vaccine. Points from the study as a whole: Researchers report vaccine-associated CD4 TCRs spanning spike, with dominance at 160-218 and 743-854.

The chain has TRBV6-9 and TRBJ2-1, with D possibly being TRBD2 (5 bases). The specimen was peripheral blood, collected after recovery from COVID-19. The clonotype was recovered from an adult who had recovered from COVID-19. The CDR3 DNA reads TGTGCCAGCCCCGGTGGGCTTAGCGATTACAATGAGCAGTTCTTC. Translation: CASPGGLSDYNEQFF.